This TCR beta chain was documented in a study of regulatory T cells in long-lasting Graves disease. Study-wide points: Limited sample numbers may have lowered accuracy. It was in persistent disease that TRBV28, TRBJ1-2 and TRBJ2-5 were favored.

Time point denoted: persistent/refractory GD, antithyroid drugs over 5 years with positive TRAb. Making the TCR library involved RNA that had been extracted from PBMCs. American Thyroid Association guidelines defined Graves' disease diagnosis. This clonotype was recorded many times. Its antigen is as yet unknown. Investigators prepared the TCR beta libraries by applying iRepertoire HTBI primers and Arm-PCR of CDR3 regions. In TCRdb, the multiplex PCR reads were re-called with MiXCR into one record per CDR3 protein. The sample has about 290,000 distinct CDR3 sequences, 20% to 25% seen once. This CDR3 spans 13 amino acids. Germline lookup yields CDR1 DFQATT and CDR2 SNEGSKA (reference sequence). Trimming took off 8 bases at V and 2 bases at J, with 15 bases between the two ends.

This sequence originates from a female donor with Graves disease. The chain joins TRBV20-1 to TRBJ1-1; D is uncertain. This sample comprised peripheral blood mononuclear cells (PBMCs), obtained when the disease was refractory, from a patient treated with antithyroid drugs. The CDR3 DNA reads as TGCAGTCTAACGGGATGGCCTAACACTGAAGCTTTCTTT. It translates to CSLTGWPNTEAFF.